A single sample gave rise to the 18 T cell receptor beta chains below, sequenced in a study of blood T cell repertoires in COVID-19. TCRdb keeps only in-frame clones here, not all; method: immunoSEQ multiplex PCR. Of roughly 230,000 clones in the sample, approximately 83% were seen once. Sequencing was performed on peripheral blood. The receptors derive from a man aged 50-60 years with active or convalescent COVID-19.

This rearrangement joins TRBV29-1 to TRBJ1-5; TRBD1 matches 9 bases. The J segment lost 3 bases and the V segment lost 6 bases, leaving 6 bases of the junction unmatched. Per the germline V gene, CDR1 is SQVTM and CDR2 is ANQGSEA. The CDR3 length is 14 residues. The CDR3 protein is CSVADRGHNQPQHF. In DNA form, the CDR3 reads TGCAGCGTCGCGGACAGGGGCCACAATCAGCCCCAGCATTTT.

The chain has TRBV7-2 and TRBJ1-5; D is possibly TRBD1 (5 bases). V was cut by 1 base and J by 5 bases, with 12 bases left in between. The CDR3 is 15 amino acids. Germline V lookup: CDR1 SGHTA, CDR2 FQGNSA. Written as DNA, the CDR3 is TGTGCCAGCAGCTTAGAAGGGACTAGGGATCAGCCCCAGCATTTT. Residues: CASSLEGTRDQPQHF.

The chain joins TRBV2 to TRBJ2-7; D is perhaps TRBD2 (6 bases). Germline V gene data show CDR1 as SNHLY and CDR2 as FYNNEI. The ends were cut back, 8 bases at V and 1 base at J, with 33 bases in the middle. CDR3 length equals 20 residues. This CDR3 is CASPALGLASSLGASYEQYF. In nucleotides, the CDR3 is TGTGCCAGCCCTGCGCTGGGGCTAGCGTCCAGTCTAGGGGCGTCCTACGAGCAGTACTTC.

This sequence joins TRBV28 and TRBJ1-5; D is possibly TRBD1 (6 bases). Per the germline V gene, CDR1 is MDHEN and CDR2 is SYDVKM. CDR3 length equals 16 residues. The V and J ends lost 1 base and 2 bases respectively, with 12 bases between them. This CDR3 reads CASSLLIGGGNQPQHF. Here the CDR3 DNA reads TGTGCCAGCAGTTTATTGATTGGGGGCGGCAATCAGCCCCAGCATTTT.

The V gene is TRBV14, the J gene TRBJ1-6, with D tentatively TRBD1 (6 bases). Germline CDR1 SGHDN, CDR2 FVKESK. V lost 4 bases, J lost 7 bases, and 11 bases lay in between. CDR3 length equals 14 residues. CDR3 amino acids: CASSLRGGNSPLHF. The CDR3 bases are TGTGCCAGCAGCCTCAGGGGCGGGAATTCACCCCTCCACTTT.

The rearrangement uses TRBV7-6 and TRBJ2-1, with TRBD1 matching over 8 bases. From germline, CDR1 is SGHVS and CDR2 FNYEAQ. Trimming removed 1 base from V and 7 bases from J; junction bases left unmatched: 6. The CDR3 length is 15 residues. The CDR3 DNA reads as TGTGCCAGCAGCTTAGGGCAGGGGGCCACAAATGAGCAGTTCTTC. It codes for CASSLGQGATNEQFF.

J is TRBJ2-3 and V is TRBV5-4; tentative D call: TRBD1 (6 bases). This CDR3 has 15 residues. V lost 0 bases and J lost 5, with 13 bases in between. CDR1 and CDR2 (germline): SGHNT, YYREEE (reference sequence). The CDR3 spells CASSLGQGLGDTQYF. DNA of the CDR3: TGTGCCAGCAGCTTGGGGCAGGGGCTTGGAGATACGCAGTATTTT.

CDR3 sequence reads: CASSLSPLTSGKETQYF. Here the CDR3 DNA reads TGTGCCAGCAGTTTATCCCCTTTGACTAGCGGAAAAGAGACCCAGTACTTC. The J gene is TRBJ2-5, the V gene TRBV27, with TRBD2 matching over 9 bases. CDR1 MNHEY and CDR2 SMNVEV come from the germline V gene (reference sequence). With 0 bases clipped from V and 3 bases from J, the junction kept 8 bases outside the gene matches. The length of the CDR3 is 17 residues.

The chain carries TRBV6-2 or TRBV6-3 and TRBJ2-1, with TRBD2 identical over 13 bases. Germline-derived CDR1 and CDR2 are MNHEY and SVGEGT. The CDR3 totals 17 residues. With V trimmed by 6 bases and J by 2 bases, 7 bases remained unmatched. The CDR3 spells CASSRTSGGVTYNEQFF. The CDR3 coding sequence is TGTGCCAGCAGCCGAACTAGCGGGGGGGTAACCTACAATGAGCAGTTCTTC.

This chain uses TRBV5-4 with TRBJ2-7, with a weak D call TRBD1 (6 bases). The CDR3 covers 14 residues. Trimming removed 4 bases at V and 3 bases at J, with 14 bases between. Germline V gene sequence: CDR1 SGHNT, CDR2 YYREEE (reference sequence). CDR3 DNA: TGTGCCAGCAGCCCCGACAGGAAAAACTACGAGCAGTACTTC. This translates into CASSPDRKNYEQYF. Complete variable domain (other parts from reference TRBV5-4 and TRBJ2-7): ETGVTQSPTHLIKTRGQQVTLRCSSQSGHNTVSWYQQALGQGPQFIFQYYREEENGRGNFPPRFSGLQFPNYSSELNVNALELDDSALYLCASSPDRKNYEQYFGPGTRLTVT.

This sequence joins TRBV7-2 and TRBJ1-1; D might be TRBD1 (6 bases). The CDR3 loop spans 15 amino acids. Germline values: CDR1 SGHTA, CDR2 FQGNSA. V was shortened by 2 bases and J by 1 base, with 11 bases between the two germline ends. The CDR3 reads CASSLRSGANTEAFF. For the CDR3, the DNA is TGTGCCAGCAGCTTAAGGTCAGGGGCGAACACTGAAGCTTTCTTT.

The chain is built from TRBV2 and TRBJ1-6, with D hard to call. Germline assignment: CDR1 SNHLY and CDR2 FYNNEI. V dropped 8 bases and J dropped 13 bases, with 12 bases sitting between them. This CDR3 is built from 11 residues. Here the CDR3 reads CASRLQNPLHF. The CDR3 DNA reads TGTGCCAGCCGACTTCAGAATCCCCTCCACTTT.

The genes are TRBV6-5 and TRBJ1-2; possibly TRBD1 for D (5 bases). The V and J ends lost 5 bases and 2 bases respectively, with 9 bases between them. The CDR3 is 13 amino acids. Germline CDR1 is MNHEY and CDR2 is SVGAGI. The CDR3 DNA reads TGTGCCAGCAGTCCGACAGCCAACTATGGCTACACCTTC. Its protein product is CASSPTANYGYTF.

The rearrangement uses TRBV7-9 and TRBJ1-1, with D maybe TRBD1 (6 bases). Germline CDR1 SEHNR, CDR2 FQNEAQ (reference sequence). The V gene lost 5 bases and the J gene lost 0 bases, with 16 bases spanning the gap. The CDR3 runs to 16 residues. The CDR3 protein is CASSPVGDILNTEAFF. The DNA for the CDR3 is TGTGCCAGCAGCCCGGTAGGGGACATCTTGAACACTGAAGCTTTCTTT.

The rearrangement links TRBV5-4 to TRBJ1-5; tentatively, D is TRBD1 (5 bases). Per germline, CDR1 SGHNT and CDR2 YYREEE (reference sequence). The V end was cut by 0 bases, the J end by 4 bases, with 8 bases between. This CDR3 is built from 14 residues. CDR3 sequence reads: CASSLGGENQPQHF. In DNA form, the CDR3 reads TGTGCCAGCAGCTTGGGGGGGGAGAATCAGCCCCAGCATTTT. The full variable domain, rest sourced from reference TRBV5-4 and TRBJ1-5, is ETGVTQSPTHLIKTRGQQVTLRCSSQSGHNTVSWYQQALGQGPQFIFQYYREEENGRGNFPPRFSGLQFPNYSSELNVNALELDDSALYLCASSLGGENQPQHFGDGTRLSIL.

This chain uses TRBV6-4 with TRBJ2-3; 7 bases are shared with TRBD2. J lost 4 bases, V lost 0 bases, and 7 bases had no gene match. This CDR3 contains 16 residues. The germline gives CDR1 MRHNA, CDR2 SNTAGT. The CDR3 DNA reads as TGTGCCAGCAGTGACTCCCAAAGTGGGGGGGCAGATACGCAGTATTTT. Translating gives CASSDSQSGGADTQYF.

The rearrangement links TRBV14 to TRBJ1-1; the match to TRBD1 covers 9 bases. V gave up 4 bases and J gave up 3 bases; unmatched junction bases: 6. Germline loops: CDR1 SGHDN, CDR2 FVKESK. CDR3 size: 15 residues. The DNA for the CDR3 is TGTGCCAGCAGCCGAGGACAGGGGTTTTACACTGAAGCTTTCTTT. Its translation is CASSRGQGFYTEAFF.

This clone was seen ten or more times. This chain links TRBV19 with TRBJ1-2; TRBD1 matches at 7 bases. CDR1 is LNHDA and CDR2 is SQIVND in the germline V gene (reference sequence). The length of the CDR3 is 15 residues. Trimming took 5 bases from V and 3 from J; bases not matched to a gene: 9. The CDR3 loop is CASSPTGTDYYGYTF. CDR3 bases: TGTGCCAGTAGTCCAACCGGGACAGATTACTATGGCTACACCTTC.